Listed below are T cell receptor beta chains from one sample, sequenced in a study of identical twins. TCRdb processed the 5' RACE reads anew with MiXCR; each CDR3 protein has one entry. This sample has roughly 750,000 distinct CDR3 sequences, with 21% found just once. This sample was shared with a second study, whose subject was T cells expressing NK-cell markers.

What was sequenced was PBMCs. These receptors were taken from a woman between 18 and 29 years old in good health. Both conserved end residues are part of each CDR3. Fields, in order: V gene, clone size, D gene, J gene, CDR3 length, CDR3 DNA, CDR3 protein. D genes are given only for firm matches. Clone size is stated in some rows and not others, as once, few, many or a class when expanded.

>TRBV12-3/TRBV12-4|NA|NA|TRBJ2-2|15
TGTGCCAGCAGTTCCATACAGGGGAACACCGGGGAGCTGTTTTTT
CASSSIQGNTGELFF
>TRBV3-1|NA|NA|TRBJ2-1|14
TGTGCCAGCAGCCGAACGGAGAGGGGTGATGAGCAGTTCTTC
CASSRTERGDEQFF
>TRBV3-1|NA|NA|TRBJ2-3|16
TGTGCCAGCAGCCCTCCGACAGGGAGGCTCACAGATACGCAGTATTTT
CASSPPTGRLTDTQYF
>TRBV5-1|NA|NA|TRBJ2-1|15
TGCGCCAGCAGCTTGTCCGGACAGGGAGGGAATGAGCAGTTCTTC
CASSLSGQGGNEQFF
>TRBV9|few|NA|TRBJ2-2|17
TGTGCCAGCAGCTCCAAAGTGGGGGGGCTGTCCGACGGGGAGCTGTTTTTT
CASSSKVGGLSDGELFF
>TRBV11-2|NA|TRBD2|TRBJ2-7|18
TGTGCCAGCAGCCCCCGTCTCTATTGGCGGGAGGTGACCTACGAGCAGTACTTC
CASSPRLYWREVTYEQYF
>TRBV7-9|few|TRBD2|TRBJ2-1|16
TGTGCCAGCAGCTTATTGGGCGGGGGGGCCGGCAATGAGCAGTTCTTC
CASSLLGGGAGNEQFF
>TRBV20-1|few|TRBD2|TRBJ2-3|15
TGCAGTGCTCCCCCCGCTAGCGGCGGCACAGATACGCAGTATTTT
CSAPPASGGTDTQYF
>TRBV7-3|NA|NA|TRBJ2-3|16
TGTGCCAGCAGCCCCCCGTTGGGAGTTCCATTCAGTACGCAGTATTTT
CASSPPLGVPFSTQYF
>TRBV29-1|many|NA|TRBJ1-2|13
TGCAGCGTTGAATTGCAGGGCCCCTATGGCTACACCTTC
CSVELQGPYGYTF
>TRBV29-1|NA|NA|TRBJ2-2|11
TGCAGCGTTGAATATGGCGGGGAGCTGTTTTTT
CSVEYGGELFF
>TRBV20-1|few|TRBD2|TRBJ2-1|15
TGCAGTGCTAGCCGGGGACTAGCGGGGGGTAATGAGCAGTTCTTC
CSASRGLAGGNEQFF
>TRBV7-6|few|TRBD1|TRBJ2-2|15
TGTGCCAGCAGCCACCGGGACAGGAACACCGGGGAGCTGTTTTTT
CASSHRDRNTGELFF
>TRBV6-2/TRBV6-3|NA|NA|TRBJ2-2|14
TGTGCCACCTCAGGGGGGGCGAACACCGGGGAGCTGTTTTTT
CATSGGANTGELFF
>TRBV29-1|NA|NA|TRBJ2-1|14
TGCAGCGTTGGTGGCGTTGGGACCTACAATGAGCAGTTCTTC
CSVGGVGTYNEQFF
>TRBV6-1|few|TRBD2|TRBJ2-1|15
TGTGCCAGCAGATTCGGGACTAGATGGGACAATGAGCAGTTCTTC
CASRFGTRWDNEQFF
>TRBV12-3/TRBV12-4|few|NA|TRBJ1-5|16
TGTGCCAGCAGTACCTCAGCCGCACCTTTCAATCAGCCCCAGCATTTT
CASSTSAAPFNQPQHF
>TRBV20-1|many|TRBD1|TRBJ2-5|14
TGCAGTGTCGAGGACAGGGGGCGACGGGAGACCCAGTACTTC
CSVEDRGRRETQYF
>TRBV27|NA|NA|TRBJ2-7|15
TGTGCCAGCAGTTTCAGCCGGGACATCGGATACGAGCAGTACTTC
CASSFSRDIGYEQYF
>TRBV6-1|many|TRBD1|TRBJ1-2|14
TGTGCCAGCACCGAAGACAGGGTGGCGTGGGGCTACACCTTC
CASTEDRVAWGYTF
>TRBV7-7|few|TRBD1|TRBJ1-4|14
TGTGCCAGCAGCAGGGGACAGGGGGCTGAAAAACTGTTTTTT
CASSRGQGAEKLFF
>TRBV4-2|few|TRBD1|TRBJ2-1|14
TGTGCCAGCAGCCCCGGACAGGGCGACAATGAGCAGTTCTTC
CASSPGQGDNEQFF
>TRBV24-1|NA|NA|TRBJ1-5|13
TGTGCCACCAGTTACGGCTCCAATCAGCCCCAGCATTTT
CATSYGSNQPQHF
>TRBV5-1|NA|NA|TRBJ2-7|16
TGCGCCAGCAGCTCAGTCGGTACGGGGTCTTCCTACGAGCAGTACTTC
CASSSVGTGSSYEQYF
>TRBV2|few|NA|TRBJ2-7|12
TGTGCCAGCAGGGACCTTGGCTACGAGCAGTACTTC
CASRDLGYEQYF
>TRBV20-1|NA|TRBD2|TRBJ2-1|15
TGCAGTGCTAGACCTAGCGGGAGGGCCGAGGGTGAGCAGTTCTTC
CSARPSGRAEGEQFF
>TRBV9|once|NA|TRBJ2-2|13
TGTGCCAGCAGCCCGTTGAAAGCCGGGGAGCTGTTTTTT
CASSPLKAGELFF
>TRBV12-3/TRBV12-4|NA|TRBD2|TRBJ2-3|16
TGTGCCAGCAGTTCCACAAGCGGGGGGGCAAGAGATACGCAGTATTTT
CASSSTSGGARDTQYF
>TRBV9|NA|NA|TRBJ1-1|12
TGTGCCAGCAGCGCCCAGGGGACTGAAGCTTTCTTT
CASSAQGTEAFF
>TRBV5-6|NA|NA|TRBJ2-2|12
TGTGCCAGCAGCTTGACGGCCCGGGAGCTGTTTTTT
CASSLTARELFF
>TRBV12-3/TRBV12-4|few|NA|TRBJ1-2|13
TGTGCCAGCAGTTTAGTACAGGCAGGTGGCTACACCTTC
CASSLVQAGGYTF
>TRBV20-1|once|NA|TRBJ2-7|13
TGCAGTGCTAGAATGGGTATAGGGTACGAGCAGTACTTC
CSARMGIGYEQYF
>TRBV7-9|many|NA|TRBJ2-1|12
TGTGCCAGCAGCTTAGCGGGGGGTGAGCAGTTCTTC
CASSLAGGEQFF
>TRBV11-2|many|NA|TRBJ2-7|14
TGTGCCAGCAGCTTAGGACAGGTTTCCAACGAGCAGTACTTC
CASSLGQVSNEQYF
>TRBV7-2|NA|TRBD2|TRBJ2-3|16
TGTGCCAGCAGCTGGCGTGGCGGGGGGAGCACAGATACGCAGTATTTT
CASSWRGGGSTDTQYF
>TRBV29-1|NA|NA|TRBJ1-2|12
TGCAGCGGGGACGAGACGGGGGTTGGCTACACCTTC
CSGDETGVGYTF
>TRBV7-6|many|NA|TRBJ1-1|15
TGTGCCAGCAGCTTAGGTGTGGACATGAACACTGAAGCTTTCTTT
CASSLGVDMNTEAFF
>TRBV7-9|NA|NA|TRBJ2-7|13
TGTGCCAGCAGCTCCCGGGAAAACTACGAGCAGTACTTC
CASSSRENYEQYF
>TRBV12-3/TRBV12-4|NA|NA|TRBJ2-7|14
TGTGCCAGCAGTATGCGGGACTCGAGGTACGAGCAGTACTTC
CASSMRDSRYEQYF
>TRBV10-1|NA|NA|TRBJ2-1|13
TGCGCCAGCTCCCCGGGACTTACGGGTGAGCAGTTCTTC
CASSPGLTGEQFF
>TRBV12-3/TRBV12-4|few|NA|TRBJ2-1|13
TGTGCCAGCGGGACGGGGGCCTACAATGAGCAGTTCTTC
CASGTGAYNEQFF
>TRBV20-1|NA|TRBD1|TRBJ1-4|13
TGCAGTGCTAGTAGACAGGGGGAAGAAAAACTGTTTTTT
CSASRQGEEKLFF
>TRBV29-1|few|TRBD2|TRBJ2-1|15
TGCAGCGTCCCACCGGGGGCTAGCGGGAGGGCCCCCCAGTTCTTC
CSVPPGASGRAPQFF
>TRBV5-1|NA|NA|TRBJ2-2|11
TGCGCCAGCAGCTTGCTGACAGAGCTGTTTTTT
CASSLLTELFF
>TRBV20-1|once|NA|TRBJ2-3|14
TGCAGTGCTAAGCGCGGGGGCGGCACAGATACGCAGTATTTT
CSAKRGGGTDTQYF
>TRBV12-3/TRBV12-4|NA|NA|TRBJ1-2|13
TGTGCCAGCAGTTTCGCGTCTGACTATGGCTACACCTTC
CASSFASDYGYTF
>TRBV10-3|NA|TRBD2|TRBJ2-7|13
TGTGCCATCAGTGCTCTAGCGGGGGACGAGCAGTACTTC
CAISALAGDEQYF